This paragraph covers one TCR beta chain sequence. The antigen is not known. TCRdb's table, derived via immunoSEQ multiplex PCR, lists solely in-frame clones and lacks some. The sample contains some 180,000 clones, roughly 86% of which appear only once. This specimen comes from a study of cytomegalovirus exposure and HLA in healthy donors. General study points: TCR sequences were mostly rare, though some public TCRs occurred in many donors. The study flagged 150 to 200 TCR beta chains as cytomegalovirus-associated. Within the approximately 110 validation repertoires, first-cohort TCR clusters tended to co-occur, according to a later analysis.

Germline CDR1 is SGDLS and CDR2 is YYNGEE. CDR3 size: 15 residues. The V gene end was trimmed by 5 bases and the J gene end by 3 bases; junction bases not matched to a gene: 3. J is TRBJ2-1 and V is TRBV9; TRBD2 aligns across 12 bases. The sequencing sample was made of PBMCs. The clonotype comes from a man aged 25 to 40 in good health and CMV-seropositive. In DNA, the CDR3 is TGTGCCAGCAGTCAGACTAGCGGGGGCTACAATGAGCAGTTCTTC. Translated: CASSQTSGGYNEQFF.